Included here is one T cell receptor (beta chain) sequence, with context. Germline CDR1 and CDR2: LNHDA and SQIVND (reference sequence). V lost 6 bases, J lost 6 bases, and 7 bases stayed unmatched. This CDR3 comprises 15 residues. Sequenced by immunoSEQ multiplex PCR; TCRdb stores in-frame clones only, minus some. The profile shows 200,000 to 300,000 clones, about 88% of them singletons. The sample belongs to a study of blood T cell repertoires in COVID-19. Across the study: In each case, the material was cDNA or gDNA derived from T cells, B-cell-depleted T cells, or PBMCs.

The clonotype originates from a man aged 25-45 years with active or convalescent COVID-19. Sequenced input: peripheral blood. The chain links TRBV19 to TRBJ2-2; 10 nucleotides agree with TRBD1. CDR3 protein: CASRTDRGRAGELFF. The CDR3 nucleotides are TGTGCCAGTAGAACTGACAGGGGGCGTGCCGGGGAGCTGTTTTTT.